This T cell receptor (beta chain) was captured by sequencing in a study of type 1 and type 2 diabetes patients. Remarks on this clonotype: Its antigen is as yet unknown.

Study-level points and caveats: Age and gender were not matched between study groups, possibly biasing interpretation. Between type 2 diabetes and control samples, V and J usage averaged around 0.97 correlation.

Genomic DNA was the PCR template. Amplification of the beta chain CDR3 used 30 forward and 13 reverse multiplex primers. TCRdb redid the calling of the multiplex PCR reads with MiXCR, one entry per CDR3 protein. The top ten hold around 13% of the sample, which has under 300,000 distinct CDR3 sequences, 45% to 60% seen once. The CDR3 has 18 residues. Germline assignment: CDR1 ENHRY and CDR2 SYGVKD. V was pared by 3 bases and J by 7 bases, with 13 bases of the junction left unmatched. The sample comprised peripheral blood mononuclear cells (PBMCs). This TCR came from a man aged 18-30 years with type 2 diabetes. V is TRBV10-3 and J is TRBJ2-1; 12 bases are a match to TRBD1. The CDR3 loop reads CAISDAHYRDRGLNEQFF. CDR3 nucleotides: TGTGCCATCAGTGACGCGCACTACCGGGACAGGGGGCTTAATGAGCAGTTCTTC.